This TCR beta chain came from a study of T cells in Graves' hyperthyroidism and ophthalmopathy. Findings of the study overall: Ophthalmopathy and stable hyperthyroidism were separated by a 13 V-J model.

Germline V gene lookup returns CDR1 MDHEN and CDR2 SYDVKM. The CDR3 runs to 13 residues. The V and J ends lost 7 bases and 5 bases, in that order; junction bases with no gene match: 7. This clonotype was detected ten times or more. Its antigen is not known. Amplification yielded TCR beta CDR3 regions, with RNA transcripts as the source. TCR CDR3 regions were first amplified by RT-PCR with HTBI primers. MiXCR was run by TCRdb on the multiplex PCR reads, yielding one entry per CDR3 protein. Of about 500,000 distinct CDR3 sequences detected, under 20% appear once; the ten largest clones hold 15% to 20%. The rearrangement links TRBV28 to TRBJ1-1; 7 positions agree with TRBD1. This clonotype was obtained from a woman between 18 and 29 years old with Graves' ophthalmopathy. Sequencing used blood. The CDR3 nucleotides read TGTGCCAGCAATCCGGACAGGAGGACTGAAGCTTTCTTT. Its translation: CASNPDRRTEAFF.